Below are 2 T cell receptor beta chains sequenced from a single sample in a study of T cells in Graves' hyperthyroidism and ophthalmopathy. The investigators amplified TCR beta CDR3 regions from RNA transcripts. Primed by the HTBI set, a first-round RT-PCR was run on the TCR CDR3. TCRdb independently ran MiXCR on the multiplex PCR reads; one entry per CDR3 protein. The sample includes approximately 590,000 distinct CDR3 sequences, around a sixth seen only once; the top ten take less than 9.5%. Sequenced sample: blood. Source of these receptors: a woman in her 30s with Graves' hyperthyroidism.

A note on this clonotype: Since the CDR3 does not end with the conserved phenylalanine or tryptophan, this likely comes from a read error. V and J are TRBV2 and TRBJ1-2, with D perhaps TRBD1 (5 bases). CDR1 and CDR2 from the germline V gene are SNHLY and FYNNEI. The CDR3 is 16 residues long. Trimming removed 4 bases at V and 2 bases at J, with 17 bases between. The CDR3 nucleotides are TGTGCCAGCAGTGGGGGTTCATGGAGACAGAACTATGGCTACACCCTC. Amino acid sequence: CASSGGSWRQNYGYTL.

This clonotype was seen ten or more times. The chain uses TRBV28 and TRBJ1-1; 7 bases match TRBD1. Germline assignment: CDR1 MDHEN and CDR2 SYDVKM. The CDR3 length is 14 residues. V lost 7 bases to trimming and J lost 10 bases; unmatched junction nucleotides: 15. In DNA form, the CDR3 reads TGTGCCAGCACCTCGGGGGACAGAGACGAAGGAGCTTTCTTT. Its protein product is CASTSGDRDEGAFF. The full variable domain, its missing parts supplied by reference TRBV28 and TRBJ1-1, is DVKVTQSSRYLVKRTGEKVFLECVQDMDHENMFWYRQDPGLGLRLIYFSYDVKMKEKGDIPEGYSVSREKKERFSLILESASTNQTSMYLCASTSGDRDEGAFFGQGTRLTVV.